The present entry profiles one T cell receptor (beta chain) with its context. This record belongs to a study of T cell responses to AZD1222 COVID-19 vaccine. The length of the CDR3 is 11 residues. The germline CDR1 and CDR2 sequences are MDHEN and SYDVKM. With 6 bases removed from V and 3 bases from J, the gap between germline ends came to 3 bases. Clones were sequenced by immunoSEQ multiplex PCR, and TCRdb holds only the in-frame ones, with some missing. This table has over 130,000 clones, roughly 88% appearing once. The specimen comprised peripheral blood, sampled on day 0 of AZD1222 vaccination. This sequence was found in an adult in good health. The chain couples TRBV28 to TRBJ1-3; no clear D. The CDR3 DNA reads TGTGCCAGCAGCCGTGGAAACACCATATATTTT. It yields the protein CASSRGNTIYF.